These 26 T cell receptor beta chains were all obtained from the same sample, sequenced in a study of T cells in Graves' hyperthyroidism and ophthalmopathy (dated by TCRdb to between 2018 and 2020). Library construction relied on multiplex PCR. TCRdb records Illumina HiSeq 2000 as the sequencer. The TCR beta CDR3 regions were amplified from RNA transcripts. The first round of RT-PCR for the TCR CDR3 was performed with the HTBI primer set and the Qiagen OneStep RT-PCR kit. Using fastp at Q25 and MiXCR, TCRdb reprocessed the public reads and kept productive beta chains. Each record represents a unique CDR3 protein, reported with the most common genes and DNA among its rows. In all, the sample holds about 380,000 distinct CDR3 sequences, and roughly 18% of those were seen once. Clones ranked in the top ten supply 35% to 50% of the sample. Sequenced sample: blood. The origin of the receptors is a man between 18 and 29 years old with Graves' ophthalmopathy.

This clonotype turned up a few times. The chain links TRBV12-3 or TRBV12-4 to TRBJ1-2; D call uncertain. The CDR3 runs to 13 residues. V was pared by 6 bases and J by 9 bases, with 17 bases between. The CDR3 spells CASRPAWVQSYTF. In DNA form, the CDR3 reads TGTGCCAGCAGGCCGGCCTGGGTTCAAAGCTACACCTTC.

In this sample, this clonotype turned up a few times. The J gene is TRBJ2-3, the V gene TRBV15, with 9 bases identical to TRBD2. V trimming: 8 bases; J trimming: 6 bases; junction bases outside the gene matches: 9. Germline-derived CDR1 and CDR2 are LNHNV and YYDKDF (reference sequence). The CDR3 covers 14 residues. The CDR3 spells CATWIAGGLDTQYF. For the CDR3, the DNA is TGTGCCACCTGGATTGCGGGAGGGCTGGATACGCAGTATTTT.

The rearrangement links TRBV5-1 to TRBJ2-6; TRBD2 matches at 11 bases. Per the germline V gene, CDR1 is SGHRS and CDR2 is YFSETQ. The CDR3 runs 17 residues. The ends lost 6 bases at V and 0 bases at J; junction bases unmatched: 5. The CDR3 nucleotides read TGCGCCAGCAAGGAACTAGCGGGGGACTCTGGGGCCAACGTCCTGACTTTC. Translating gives CASKELAGDSGANVLTF.

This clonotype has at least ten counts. The CDR3 spells CSVGWGTGANTEAFF. DNA of the CDR3: TGCAGCGTTGGCTGGGGGACCGGAGCGAACACTGAAGCTTTCTTT. The chain carries TRBV29-1 and TRBJ1-1; D is possibly TRBD1 (5 bases). The CDR3 contains 15 residues. The V gene's germline CDR1 is SQVTM and CDR2 ANQGSEA. The germline V and J ends were trimmed by 4 bases and 1 base, with 16 bases remaining between them.

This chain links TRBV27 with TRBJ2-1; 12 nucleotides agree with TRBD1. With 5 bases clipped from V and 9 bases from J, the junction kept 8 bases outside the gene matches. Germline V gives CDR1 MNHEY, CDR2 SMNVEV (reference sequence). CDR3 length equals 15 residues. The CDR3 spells CASSQSGTGGGEQFF. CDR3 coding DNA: TGTGCCAGCAGTCAATCCGGGACAGGGGGCGGTGAGCAGTTCTTC.

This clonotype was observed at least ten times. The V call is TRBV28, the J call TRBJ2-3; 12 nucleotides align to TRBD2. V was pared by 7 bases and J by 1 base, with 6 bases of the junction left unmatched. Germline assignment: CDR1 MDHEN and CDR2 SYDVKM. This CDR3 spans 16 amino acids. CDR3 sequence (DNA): TGTGCCAGCAAAAAAGGACTAGCGGGGCGCACAGATACGCAGTATTTT. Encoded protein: CASKKGLAGRTDTQYF. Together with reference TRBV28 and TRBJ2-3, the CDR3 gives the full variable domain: DVKVTQSSRYLVKRTGEKVFLECVQDMDHENMFWYRQDPGLGLRLIYFSYDVKMKEKGDIPEGYSVSREKKERFSLILESASTNQTSMYLCASKKGLAGRTDTQYFGPGTRLTVL.

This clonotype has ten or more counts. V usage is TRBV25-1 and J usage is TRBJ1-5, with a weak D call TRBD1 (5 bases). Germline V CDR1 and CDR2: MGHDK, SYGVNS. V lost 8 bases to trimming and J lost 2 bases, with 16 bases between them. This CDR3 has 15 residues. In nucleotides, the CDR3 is TGTGCCAGCTCCGACGGGCAGGGACGCAATCAGCCCCAGCATTTT. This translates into CASSDGQGRNQPQHF.

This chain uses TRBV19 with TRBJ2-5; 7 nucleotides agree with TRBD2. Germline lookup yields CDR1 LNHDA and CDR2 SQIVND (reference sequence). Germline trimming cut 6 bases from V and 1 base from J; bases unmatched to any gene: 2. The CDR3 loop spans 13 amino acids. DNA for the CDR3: TGTGCCAGTAGCGGGGGGTCCCAAGAGACCCAGTACTTC. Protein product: CASSGGSQETQYF.

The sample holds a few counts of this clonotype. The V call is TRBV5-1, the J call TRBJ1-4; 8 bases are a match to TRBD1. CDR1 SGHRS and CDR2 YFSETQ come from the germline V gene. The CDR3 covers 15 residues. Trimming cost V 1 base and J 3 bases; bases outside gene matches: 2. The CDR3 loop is CASSLMGQANEKLFF. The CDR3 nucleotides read TGCGCCAGCAGCTTGATGGGACAGGCTAATGAAAAACTGTTTTTT.

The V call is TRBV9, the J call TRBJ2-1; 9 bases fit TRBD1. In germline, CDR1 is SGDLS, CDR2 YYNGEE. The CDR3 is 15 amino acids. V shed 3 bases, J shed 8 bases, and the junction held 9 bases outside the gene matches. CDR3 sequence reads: CASSEPGQGNYEQFF. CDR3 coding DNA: TGTGCCAGCAGCGAACCGGGACAGGGTAACTATGAGCAGTTCTTC. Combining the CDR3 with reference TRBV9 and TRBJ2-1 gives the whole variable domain DSGVTQTPKHLITATGQRVTLRCSPRSGDLSVYWYQQSLDQGLQFLIQYYNGEERAKGNILERFSAQQFPDLHSELNLSSLELGDSALYFCASSEPGQGNYEQFFGPGTRLTVL.

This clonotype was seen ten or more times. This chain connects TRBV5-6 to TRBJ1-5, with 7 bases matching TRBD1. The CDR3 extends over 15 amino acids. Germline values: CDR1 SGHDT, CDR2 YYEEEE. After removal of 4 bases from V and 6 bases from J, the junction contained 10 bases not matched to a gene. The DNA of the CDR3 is TGTGCCAGCAGCCCGGGGACAGACGCAGTTCAGCCCCAGCATTTT. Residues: CASSPGTDAVQPQHF. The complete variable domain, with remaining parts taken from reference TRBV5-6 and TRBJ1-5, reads DAGVTQSPTHLIKTRGQQVTLRCSPKSGHDTVSWYQQALGQGPQFIFQYYEEEERQRGNFPDRFSGHQFPNYSSELNVNALLLGDSALYLCASSPGTDAVQPQHFGDGTRLSIL.

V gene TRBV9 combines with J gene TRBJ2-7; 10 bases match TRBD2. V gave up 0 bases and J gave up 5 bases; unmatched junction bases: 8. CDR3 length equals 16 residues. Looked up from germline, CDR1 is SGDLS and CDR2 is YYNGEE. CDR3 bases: TGTGCCAGCAGCGTAGCGGCTAGCGGGGGATGGGACGAGCAGTACTTC. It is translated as CASSVAASGGWDEQYF.

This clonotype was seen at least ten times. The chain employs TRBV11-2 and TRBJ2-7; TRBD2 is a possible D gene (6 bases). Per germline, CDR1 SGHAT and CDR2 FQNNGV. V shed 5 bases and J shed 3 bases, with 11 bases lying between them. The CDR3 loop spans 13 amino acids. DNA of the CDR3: TGTGCCAGCAGCCGCGGGACGGACTACGAGCAGTACTTC. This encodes CASSRGTDYEQYF.

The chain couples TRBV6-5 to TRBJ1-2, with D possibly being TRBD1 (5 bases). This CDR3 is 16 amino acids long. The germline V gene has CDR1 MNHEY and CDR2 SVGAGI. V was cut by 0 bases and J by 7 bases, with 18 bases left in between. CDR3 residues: CASSYSGDRAMGGYTF. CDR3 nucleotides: TGTGCCAGCAGTTACTCTGGCGACAGAGCCATGGGTGGCTACACCTTC.

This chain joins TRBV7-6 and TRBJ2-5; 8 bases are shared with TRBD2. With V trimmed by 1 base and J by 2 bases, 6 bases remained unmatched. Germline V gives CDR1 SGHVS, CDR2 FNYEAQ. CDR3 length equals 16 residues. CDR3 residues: CASSLGSSGFQETQYF. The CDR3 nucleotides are TGTGCCAGCAGCTTAGGGTCTAGCGGGTTTCAAGAGACCCAGTACTTC. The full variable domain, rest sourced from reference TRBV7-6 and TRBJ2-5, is GAGVSQSPRYKVTKRGQDVALRCDPISGHVSLYWYRQALGQGPEFLTYFNYEAQQDKSGLPNDRFSAERPEGSISTLTIQRTEQRDSAMYRCASSLGSSGFQETQYFGPGTRLLVL.

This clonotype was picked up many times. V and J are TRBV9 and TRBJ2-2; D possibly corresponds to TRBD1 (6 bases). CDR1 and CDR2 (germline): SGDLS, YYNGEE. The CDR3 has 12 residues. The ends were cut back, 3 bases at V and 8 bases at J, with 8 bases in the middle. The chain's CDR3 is CASSATGGELFF. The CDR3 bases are TGTGCCAGCAGCGCTACAGGGGGGGAGCTGTTTTTT.

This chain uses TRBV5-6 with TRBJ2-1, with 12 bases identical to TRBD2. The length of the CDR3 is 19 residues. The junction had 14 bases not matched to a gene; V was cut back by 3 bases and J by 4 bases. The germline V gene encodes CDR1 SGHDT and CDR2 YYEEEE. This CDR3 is CASSSTHTSGGLPYNEQFF. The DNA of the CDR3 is TGTGCCAGCAGCTCCACCCACACTAGCGGGGGGCTACCTTACAATGAGCAGTTCTTC.

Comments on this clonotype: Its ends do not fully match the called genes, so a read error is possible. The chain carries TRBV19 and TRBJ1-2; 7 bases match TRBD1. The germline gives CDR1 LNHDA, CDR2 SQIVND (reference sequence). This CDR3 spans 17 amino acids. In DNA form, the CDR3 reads TGTGACAGTAGTATACCGGGACAGTGGGAACAACCCTATGGCTACACCTTC. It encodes CDSSIPGQWEQPYGYTF.

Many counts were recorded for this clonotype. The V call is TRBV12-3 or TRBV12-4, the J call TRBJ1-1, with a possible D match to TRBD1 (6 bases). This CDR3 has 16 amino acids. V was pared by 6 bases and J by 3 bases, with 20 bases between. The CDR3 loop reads CASSRGGRGQDTEAFF. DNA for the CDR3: TGTGCCAGCAGCCGAGGGGGGCGGGGGCAGGACACTGAAGCTTTCTTT.

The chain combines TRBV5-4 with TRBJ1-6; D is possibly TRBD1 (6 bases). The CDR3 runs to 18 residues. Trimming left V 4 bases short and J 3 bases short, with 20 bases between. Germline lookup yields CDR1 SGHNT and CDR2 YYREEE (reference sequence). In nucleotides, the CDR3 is TGTGCCAGCAGCAGATTCGCAGGGGCGAGGAGCTATAATTCACCCCTCCACTTT. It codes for CASSRFAGARSYNSPLHF.

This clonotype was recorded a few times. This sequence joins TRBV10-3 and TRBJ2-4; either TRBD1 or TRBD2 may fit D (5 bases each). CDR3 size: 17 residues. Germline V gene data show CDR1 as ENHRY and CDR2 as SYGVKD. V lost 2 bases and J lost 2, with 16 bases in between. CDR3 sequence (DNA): TGTGCCATCAGTGAGCTTTGGGACGGAACAACCAAAAACATTCAGTACTTC. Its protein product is CAISELWDGTTKNIQYF.

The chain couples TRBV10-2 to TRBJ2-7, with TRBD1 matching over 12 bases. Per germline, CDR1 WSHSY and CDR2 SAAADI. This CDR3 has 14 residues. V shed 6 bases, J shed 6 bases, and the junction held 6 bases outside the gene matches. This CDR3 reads CASSRDRGRSEQYF. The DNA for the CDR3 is TGCGCCAGCAGCCGGGACAGGGGGCGCAGCGAGCAGTACTTC.

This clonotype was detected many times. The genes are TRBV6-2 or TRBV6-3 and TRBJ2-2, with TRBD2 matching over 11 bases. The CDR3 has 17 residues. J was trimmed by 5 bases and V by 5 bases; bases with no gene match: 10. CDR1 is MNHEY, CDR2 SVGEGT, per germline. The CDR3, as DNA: TGTGCCAGCAGTCACCCGGGACTAGCGGTATTAACCGGGGAGCTGTTTTTT. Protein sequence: CASSHPGLAVLTGELFF.

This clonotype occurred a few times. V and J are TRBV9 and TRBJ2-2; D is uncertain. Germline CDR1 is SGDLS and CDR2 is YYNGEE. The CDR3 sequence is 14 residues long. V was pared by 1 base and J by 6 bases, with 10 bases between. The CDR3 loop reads CASSVSLQPGELFF. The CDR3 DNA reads TGTGCCAGCAGCGTATCTCTACAACCCGGGGAGCTGTTTTTT.

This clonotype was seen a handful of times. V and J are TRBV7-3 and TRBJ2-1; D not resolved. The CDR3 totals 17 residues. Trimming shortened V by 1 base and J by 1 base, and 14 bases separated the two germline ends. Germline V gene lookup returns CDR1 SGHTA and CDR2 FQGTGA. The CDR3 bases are TGTGCCAGCAGCTTAAAAGGGATACTCACTTCCTACAATGAGCAGTTCTTC. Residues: CASSLKGILTSYNEQFF.

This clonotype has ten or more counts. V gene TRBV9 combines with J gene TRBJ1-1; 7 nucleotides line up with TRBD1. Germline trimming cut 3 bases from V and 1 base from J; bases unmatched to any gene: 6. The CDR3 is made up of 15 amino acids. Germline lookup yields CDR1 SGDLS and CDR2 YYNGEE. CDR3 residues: CASSGQGGGNTEAFF. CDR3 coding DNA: TGTGCCAGCAGCGGACAGGGCGGAGGGAACACTGAAGCTTTCTTT. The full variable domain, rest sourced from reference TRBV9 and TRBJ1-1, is DSGVTQTPKHLITATGQRVTLRCSPRSGDLSVYWYQQSLDQGLQFLIQYYNGEERAKGNILERFSAQQFPDLHSELNLSSLELGDSALYFCASSGQGGGNTEAFFGQGTRLTVV.